This TCR beta chain came from a study of cytomegalovirus exposure and HLA in healthy donors. Study-wide findings and caveats: V- and J-gene trimming of TCR beta was linked (in a later analysis) to a missense DCLRE1C variant. According to reports, the classifier identified cytomegalovirus status with high specificity and sensitivity. The study assumed roughly uniform donor sequencing depth for presence/absence analyses. Sequencing probably produced one cluster of sequence variants that were highly shared.

Germline V gives CDR1 LGHNA, CDR2 YSLEER. V lost 5 bases, J lost 3 bases, and 14 bases lay in between. CDR3 size: 14 residues. With regard to this clone: Antigen: not known.

The PCR ran on 60 Vbeta and 13 Jbeta primers. Some clones are missing from TCRdb's copy, which holds only in-frame ones; the method was immunoSEQ multiplex PCR. This sample carries around 190,000 clones, with 0.75% to 1% going to the ten biggest clones. The chain employs TRBV4-3 and TRBJ2-7; D might be TRBD2 (6 bases). The clonotype originates from a woman aged 30 to 39 in good health and CMV-seropositive. The sample comprised PBMCs. In nucleotides, the CDR3 is TGCGCCAGCAGCTACACTGTGGGGGGCTACGAGCAGTACTTC. This translates into CASSYTVGGYEQYF.